This is a list of T cell receptor beta chains from one sample in a study of shared clonotypes between healthy human individuals. The protocol was immunoSEQ multiplex PCR, while the TCRdb copy is restricted to in-frame clones and leaves out a portion. The data show some 2,000,000 clones, 85% to 95% seen once. Sequenced sample: naive CD4+ T cells sorted from blood. These receptors were collected from a man younger than 35 in good health. The CDR3 runs from the conserved cysteine through the conserved F or W. Each record gives: J gene, CDR3 length, D gene, V gene, clone size, CDR3 DNA, CDR3 protein. D genes are given only for firm matches. Clone size is given for some rows only: seen once, a few or many times, or a class if the clone is expanded.

TRBJ1-2 | 15 | . | TRBV6-5 | . | TGTGCCAGCAGTTACTCGGGACACCTCAACTATGGCTACACCTTC | CASSYSGHLNYGYTF
TRBJ1-6 | 16 | TRBD1 | TRBV5-5 | . | TGTGCCAGCAGCTTGGGTGGGACAGGGCGTGATTCACCCCTCCACTTT | CASSLGGTGRDSPLHF
TRBJ2-2 | 18 | TRBD2 | TRBV5-4 | . | TGTGCCAGCAGCTTGGTGGGGACTAGCGCGAAGTTCACCGGGGAGCTGTTTTTT | CASSLVGTSAKFTGELFF
TRBJ2-3 | 13 | TRBD1 | TRBV19 | . | TGTGCCAGCAGACAGGGGGCAACAGATACGCAGTATTTT | CASRQGATDTQYF
TRBJ1-6 | 15 | . | TRBV4-1 | . | TGCGCCAGCAGCCAAGAAACGCTCCGGGGTTCACCCCTCCACTTT | CASSQETLRGSPLHF
TRBJ1-3 | 14 | TRBD1 | TRBV5-1 | . | TGCGCCAGCAGCCGACAGGGTACGGGAAACACCATATATTTT | CASSRQGTGNTIYF
TRBJ1-2 | 12 | . | TRBV19 | once | TGTGCCAGTACCTCGGACAGAGGCGGCTACACCTTC | CASTSDRGGYTF
TRBJ2-3 | 15 | TRBD2 | TRBV10-3 | . | TGTGCCATCAGTGAGGGGGTAGCGGGAGTAGATACGCAGTATTTT | CAISEGVAGVDTQYF
TRBJ2-2 | 12 | . | TRBV6-5 | once | TGTGCCAGCAGAAGTCGCACCGGGGAGCTGTTTTTT | CASRSRTGELFF
TRBJ1-2 | 15 | . | TRBV27 | . | TGTGCCAGCATCTGGGGCTCCCGTCCCCTCTATGGCTACACCTTC | CASIWGSRPLYGYTF
TRBJ2-1 | 13 | TRBD2 | TRBV19 | . | TGTGCCAGTAGGAGACTAGCGGACTCGAGGCAGTTCTTC | CASRRLADSRQFF
TRBJ1-2 | 15 | TRBD1 | TRBV28 | . | TGTGCCAGCAAACAAAAGTACCGGGACAGTGACGGCTACACCTTC | CASKQKYRDSDGYTF
TRBJ2-7 | 13 | TRBD1 | TRBV10-2 | . | TGCGCCAGCAGAGGGACAGACAACTACGAGCAGTACTTC | CASRGTDNYEQYF
TRBJ2-6 | 15 | . | TRBV27 | . | TGTGCCAGCAGTCCTCTTAGCTCTGGGGCCAACGTCCTGACTTTC | CASSPLSSGANVLTF
TRBJ2-1 | 14 | TRBD2 | TRBV27 | . | TGTGCCAGCGGCACTAGCGGGAGTTACAATGAGCAGTTCTTC | CASGTSGSYNEQFF
TRBJ1-1 | 12 | . | TRBV2 | . | TGTGCCAGCAATTATAAGAACACTGAAGCTTTCTTT | CASNYKNTEAFF
TRBJ1-2 | 13 | TRBD1 | TRBV5-8 | once | TGTGCCAGCAGCTTGGAGGGGGCGAGTGGCTACACCTTC | CASSLEGASGYTF
TRBJ1-6 | 16 | . | TRBV6-1 | few | TGTGCCAGCAGTGCACAGGGTAACTCCTATAATTCACCCCTCCACTTT | CASSAQGNSYNSPLHF
TRBJ2-7 | 14 | TRBD2 | TRBV6-5 | . | TGTGCCAGCAGTAGGACTAGTCTCGTCTACGAGCAGTACTTC | CASSRTSLVYEQYF
TRBJ2-5 | 15 | TRBD1 | TRBV18 | once | TGTGCCAGCTCACCACGTACAGGGGGCGGTGAGACCCAGTACTTC | CASSPRTGGGETQYF
TRBJ2-2 | 14 | TRBD2 | TRBV5-1 | . | TGCGCCAGCAGCAGCGGGACGAACACCGGGGAGCTGTTTTTT | CASSSGTNTGELFF
TRBJ1-1 | 12 | . | TRBV30 | . | TGTGCCTGGAGTGTAACAAACACTGAAGCTTTCTTT | CAWSVTNTEAFF
TRBJ1-1 | 12 | . | TRBV19 | . | TGTGCCACCAGGACACCGAACACTGAAGCTTTCTTT | CATRTPNTEAFF
TRBJ2-7 | 16 | . | TRBV28 | . | TGTGCCAGCAGTCTTTTCCCCCCGGGGGCAACCTACGAGCAGTACTTC | CASSLFPPGATYEQYF
TRBJ2-7 | 16 | . | TRBV27 | . | TGTGCCAGCAGTTTAGCCCCCTCACCGACGGAGGGGGAGCAGTACTTC | CASSLAPSPTEGEQYF
TRBJ2-5 | 16 | . | TRBV7-9 | . | TGTGCCAGCAGCCCGACGGGTCGAGGGTACCAAGAGACCCAGTACTTC | CASSPTGRGYQETQYF
TRBJ2-5 | 12 | . | TRBV19 | . | TGTGCCGCCGGGACGGTCGGAGAGACCCAGTACTTC | CAAGTVGETQYF
TRBJ1-1 | 13 | TRBD1 | TRBV11-3 | . | TGTGCCAGCAGCTTGACAGGGGTCACTGAAGCTTTCTTT | CASSLTGVTEAFF
TRBJ2-7 | 15 | TRBD2 | TRBV4-1 | few | TGCGCCAGCAGCCAAGAAAGGACTAGCGCCTACGAGCAGTACTTC | CASSQERTSAYEQYF
TRBJ2-7 | 15 | TRBD2 | TRBV18 | . | TGTGCCAGCTCACCAGCTAGCGGGGGAATCTACGAGCAGTACTTC | CASSPASGGIYEQYF
TRBJ1-1 | 15 | . | TRBV5-6 | . | TGTGCCAGCAGCTTGGCAGGACTCCGGGGCACTGAAGCTTTCTTT | CASSLAGLRGTEAFF
TRBJ1-5 | 13 | TRBD1 | TRBV2 | . | TGTGCCAGCAGTGTACAGGGGCGCCAGCCCCAGCATTTT | CASSVQGRQPQHF